This T cell receptor beta chain was recovered during a study of CD8 T cells in ankylosing spondylitis. Notes on the study in general: Reported data indicate significant enrichment of disease-linked clones within matched ankylosing spondylitis synovial fluid.

CDR1 is SGHKS, CDR2 YYEKEE, per germline (reference sequence). J was trimmed by 5 bases and V by 6 bases; bases with no gene match: 6. This CDR3 is 14 amino acids long. TCR beta libraries were made by quantitative 5'-RACE with molecular barcodes. MiXCR, run by TCRdb on the 5' RACE reads, gives a single entry per CDR3 protein. The data contain some 130,000 distinct CDR3 sequences, 6% to 8% of them singletons. This clonotype was counted ten times or more. What it recognizes is unknown. What was sequenced was blood, either unsorted or a sorted T cell fraction (not recorded which). The chain carries TRBV5-5 and TRBJ2-1; TRBD2 agrees at 9 bases. The TCR sequence derives from a female donor with ankylosing spondylitis or in good health (not recorded which). This chain's CDR3 is CASTWTSANNEQFF. CDR3 DNA sequence: TGTGCCAGCACTTGGACTAGCGCTAACAATGAGCAGTTCTTC. Filled out from reference TRBV5-5 and TRBJ2-1, the complete variable domain reads DAGVTQSPTHLIKTRGQQVTLRCSPISGHKSVSWYQQVLGQGPQFIFQYYEKEERGRGNFPDRFSARQFPNYSSELNVNALLLGDSALYLCASTWTSANNEQFFGPGTRLTVL.